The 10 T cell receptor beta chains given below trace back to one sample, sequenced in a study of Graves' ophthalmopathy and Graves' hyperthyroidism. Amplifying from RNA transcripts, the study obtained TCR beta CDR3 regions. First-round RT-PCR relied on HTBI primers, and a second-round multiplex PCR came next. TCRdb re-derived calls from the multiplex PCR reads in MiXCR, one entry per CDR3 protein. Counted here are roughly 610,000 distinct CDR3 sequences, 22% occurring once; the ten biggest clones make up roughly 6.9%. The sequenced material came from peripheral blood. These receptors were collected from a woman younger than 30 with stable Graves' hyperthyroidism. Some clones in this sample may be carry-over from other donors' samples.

In nucleotides, the CDR3 is TGTGCCAGTAGTATCAGGGACGGGACCTACGAGCAGTACTTC. Translating it yields CASSIRDGTYEQYF. V usage is TRBV19 and J usage is TRBJ2-7; D may match TRBD1 or TRBD2 (5 bases each). V lost 3 bases to trimming and J lost 2 bases, with 11 bases between them. Germline values: CDR1 LNHDA, CDR2 SQIVND (reference sequence). This CDR3 has 14 residues. The full variable domain, its missing parts supplied by reference TRBV19 and TRBJ2-7, is DGGITQSPKYLFRKEGQNVTLSCEQNLNHDAMYWYRQDPGQGLRLIYYSQIVNDFQKGDIAEGYSVSREKKESFPLTVTSAQKNPTAFYLCASSIRDGTYEQYFGPGTRLTVT.

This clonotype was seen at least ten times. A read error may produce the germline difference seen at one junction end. CDR3 bases: TGTGCCAGCAGTGAAGGGGGTCCGGCCTTC. Translating it yields CASSEGGPAF. The genes are TRBV6-1 and TRBJ1-2; D not resolved. Germline values: CDR1 MNHNS, CDR2 SASEGT. The CDR3 consists of 10 residues.

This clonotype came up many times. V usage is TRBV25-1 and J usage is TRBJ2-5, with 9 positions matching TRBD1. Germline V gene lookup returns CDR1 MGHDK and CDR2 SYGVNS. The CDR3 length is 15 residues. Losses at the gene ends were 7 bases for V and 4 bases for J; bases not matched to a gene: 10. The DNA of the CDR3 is TGTGCCAGCATGTTACAGGGGGCAGGGGGAGAGACCCAGTACTTC. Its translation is CASMLQGAGGETQYF.

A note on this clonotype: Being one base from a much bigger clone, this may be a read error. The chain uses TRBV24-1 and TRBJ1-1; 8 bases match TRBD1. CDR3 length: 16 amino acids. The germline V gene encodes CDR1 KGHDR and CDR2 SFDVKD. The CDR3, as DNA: TGTGCCACCAGTGCGGCAGGGGGCGGTCGGGTGACTGAAGCTTGCTTT. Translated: CATSAAGGGRVTEACF.

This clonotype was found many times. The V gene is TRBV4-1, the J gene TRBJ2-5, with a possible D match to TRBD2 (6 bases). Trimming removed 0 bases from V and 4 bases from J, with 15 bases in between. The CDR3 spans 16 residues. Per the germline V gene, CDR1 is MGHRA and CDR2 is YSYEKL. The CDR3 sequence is CASSQEGEAGTETQYF. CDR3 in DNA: TGCGCCAGCAGCCAAGAGGGGGAGGCAGGGACAGAGACCCAGTACTTC.

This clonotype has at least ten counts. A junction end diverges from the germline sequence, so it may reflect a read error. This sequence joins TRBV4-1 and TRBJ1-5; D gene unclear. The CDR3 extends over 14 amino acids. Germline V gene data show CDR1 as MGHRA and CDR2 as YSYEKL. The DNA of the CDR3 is TGCGCCAGCAGCCAACCGGGATTCAATCAGCTCCAGCATTTT. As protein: CASSQPGFNQLQHF.

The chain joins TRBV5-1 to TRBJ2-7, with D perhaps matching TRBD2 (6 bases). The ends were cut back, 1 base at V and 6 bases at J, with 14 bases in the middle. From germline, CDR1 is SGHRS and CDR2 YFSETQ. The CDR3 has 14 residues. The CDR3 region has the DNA TGCGCCAGCAGCTTGAATCCGGGGGAAGGCGAGCAGTACTTC. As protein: CASSLNPGEGEQYF.

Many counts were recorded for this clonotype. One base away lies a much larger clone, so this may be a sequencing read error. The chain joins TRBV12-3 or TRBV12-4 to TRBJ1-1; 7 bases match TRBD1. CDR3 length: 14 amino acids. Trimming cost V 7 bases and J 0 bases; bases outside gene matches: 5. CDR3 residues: CASKTQGVNTEAFF. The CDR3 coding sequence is TGTGCCAGCAAAACCCAGGGGGTGAACACTGAAGCTTTCTTT.

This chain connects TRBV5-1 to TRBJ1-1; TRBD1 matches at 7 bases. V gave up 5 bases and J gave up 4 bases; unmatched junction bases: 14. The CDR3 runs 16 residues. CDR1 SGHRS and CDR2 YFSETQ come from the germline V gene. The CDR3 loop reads CASSFKDRFESTEAFF. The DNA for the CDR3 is TGCGCCAGCAGTTTTAAGGACAGGTTTGAGAGCACTGAAGCTTTCTTT.

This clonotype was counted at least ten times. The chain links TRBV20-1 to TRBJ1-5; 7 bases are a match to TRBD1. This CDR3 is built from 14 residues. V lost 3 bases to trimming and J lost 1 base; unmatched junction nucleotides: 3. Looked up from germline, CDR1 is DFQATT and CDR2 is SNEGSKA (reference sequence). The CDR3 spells CSASYRGSNQPQHF. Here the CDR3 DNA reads TGCAGTGCTAGTTACAGGGGAAGCAATCAGCCCCAGCATTTT.